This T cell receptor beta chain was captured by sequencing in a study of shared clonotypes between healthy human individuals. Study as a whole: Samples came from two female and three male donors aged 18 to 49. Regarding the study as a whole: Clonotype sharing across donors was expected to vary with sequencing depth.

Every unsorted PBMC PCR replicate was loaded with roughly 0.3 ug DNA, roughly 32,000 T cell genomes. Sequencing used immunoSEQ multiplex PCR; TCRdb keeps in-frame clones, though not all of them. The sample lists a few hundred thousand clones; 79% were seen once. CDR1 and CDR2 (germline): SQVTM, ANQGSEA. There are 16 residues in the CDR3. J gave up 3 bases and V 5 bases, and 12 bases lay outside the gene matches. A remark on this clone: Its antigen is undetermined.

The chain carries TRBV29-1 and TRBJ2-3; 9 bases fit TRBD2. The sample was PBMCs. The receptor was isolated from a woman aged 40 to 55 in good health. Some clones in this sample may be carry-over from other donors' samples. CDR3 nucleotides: TGCAGCGTTCCAGCGTTAGCGGGAGTTGGTACAGATACGCAGTATTTT. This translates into CSVPALAGVGTDTQYF.